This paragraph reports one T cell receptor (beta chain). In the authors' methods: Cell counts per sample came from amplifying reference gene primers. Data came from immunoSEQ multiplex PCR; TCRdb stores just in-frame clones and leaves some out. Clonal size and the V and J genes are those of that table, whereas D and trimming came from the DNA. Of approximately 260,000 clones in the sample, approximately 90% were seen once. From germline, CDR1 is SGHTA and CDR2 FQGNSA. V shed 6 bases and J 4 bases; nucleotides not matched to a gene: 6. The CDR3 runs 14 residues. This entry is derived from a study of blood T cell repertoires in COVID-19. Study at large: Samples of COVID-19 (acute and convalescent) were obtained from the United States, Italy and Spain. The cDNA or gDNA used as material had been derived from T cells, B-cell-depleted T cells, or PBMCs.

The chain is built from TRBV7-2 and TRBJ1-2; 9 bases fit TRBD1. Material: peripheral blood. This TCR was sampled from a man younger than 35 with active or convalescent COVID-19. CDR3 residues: CASRSTGGGYGYTF. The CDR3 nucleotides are TGTGCCAGCAGATCGACAGGGGGAGGCTATGGCTACACCTTC.